These 10 T cell receptor beta chains were all obtained from the same sample, sequenced in a study of siplizumab effects on memory and regulatory T cells. This table comes from immunoSEQ multiplex PCR, and its TCRdb copy is limited to in-frame clones, with some not included. The data show approximately 94,000 clones, roughly 97% seen once. Material: naive CD4+ T cells sorted from blood. These receptors were taken from a human donor in good health.

The J gene is TRBJ1-4, the V gene TRBV18, with 7 bases matching TRBD1. This CDR3 region has 15 residues. The germline V gene has CDR1 KGHSH and CDR2 LQKENI. V lost 2 bases to trimming and J lost 8 bases; unmatched junction nucleotides: 8. The CDR3 bases are TGTGCCAGCTCACCAATCCCGACAGGGCACGAAAAACTGTTTTTT. This sequence encodes CASSPIPTGHEKLFF.

The chain carries TRBV18 and TRBJ1-6, with D maybe TRBD1 (6 bases). This CDR3 has 15 residues. Germline CDR1 and CDR2: KGHSH and LQKENI. Trimming removed 6 bases at V and 5 bases at J, with 14 bases between. CDR3 in DNA: TGTGCCAGCTCTCTCGGACAGATCGATAATTCACCCCTCCACTTT. It encodes CASSLGQIDNSPLHF.

The rearrangement uses TRBV23-1 and TRBJ1-5; 7 bases are a match to TRBD1. TRBV23-1 carries the ORF label, with uncertain function. The V gene end was trimmed by 8 bases and the J gene end by 3 bases; junction bases not matched to a gene: 4. This CDR3 has 13 amino acids. The CDR3 region is CASEDRDNQPQHF. The CDR3 DNA follows: TGCGCCAGCGAAGACAGGGACAATCAGCCCCAGCATTTT.

This chain uses TRBV5-4 with TRBJ2-3; D is possibly TRBD2 (5 bases). The germline V gene has CDR1 SGHNT and CDR2 YYREEE (reference sequence). This CDR3 is 13 amino acids long. The V and J ends lost 4 bases and 5 bases respectively, with 11 bases between them. The DNA of the CDR3 is TGTGCCAGCAGCCCTGGGCGGGTAGATACGCAGTATTTT. The encoded protein is CASSPGRVDTQYF.

V is TRBV4-2 and J is TRBJ1-1, with a weak D call TRBD1 (5 bases). Germline V gene lookup returns CDR1 LGHNA and CDR2 YNFKEQ. The ends were cut back, 6 bases at V and 1 base at J, with 18 bases in the middle. The CDR3 extends over 16 amino acids. CDR3 loop: CASRTFGGDQNTEAFF. The CDR3 nucleotides are TGTGCCAGCAGAACGTTTGGCGGGGACCAGAACACTGAAGCTTTCTTT.

The count of this clone is one. This chain joins TRBV9 and TRBJ1-6; D is possibly TRBD1 (5 bases). Trimming pared 4 bases from V and 8 bases from J, leaving 13 bases between. The CDR3 spans 14 residues. Germline values: CDR1 SGDLS, CDR2 YYNGEE. The CDR3 nucleotides read TGTGCCAGCAGCCCCTGGGAAGGGGATTCACCCCTCCACTTT. Translating it yields CASSPWEGDSPLHF.

V gene TRBV7-9 combines with J gene TRBJ2-5; D might be TRBD2 (5 bases). The CDR3 spans 15 residues. Germline CDR1 and CDR2: SEHNR and FQNEAQ (reference sequence). The V and J ends lost 5 bases and 5 bases respectively, with 18 bases between them. The chain's CDR3 is CASSVGLTSPETQYF. The CDR3 region has the DNA TGTGCCAGCAGCGTCGGACTCACGTCACCGGAGACCCAGTACTTC.

V usage is TRBV11-2 and J usage is TRBJ2-7; 9 bases are a match to TRBD1. V was pared by 2 bases and J by 3 bases, with 5 bases of the junction left unmatched. CDR1 is SGHAT and CDR2 is FQNNGV in the germline V gene. The CDR3 has 15 residues. The CDR3 loop reads CASSLRGQGFYEQYF. In DNA form, the CDR3 reads TGTGCCAGCAGCTTACGAGGACAGGGGTTCTACGAGCAGTACTTC. The full variable domain, in which reference TRBV11-2 and TRBJ2-7 provide the parts outside the CDR3, is EAGVAQSPRYKIIEKRQSVAFWCNPISGHATLYWYQQILGQGPKLLIQFQNNGVVDDSQLPKDRFSAERLKGVDSTLKIQPAKLEDSAVYLCASSLRGQGFYEQYFGPGTRLTVT.

This chain links TRBV14 with TRBJ2-5, with 9 bases aligning to TRBD1. Germline CDR1 reads SGHDN; CDR2 reads FVKESK. V trimming: 5 bases; J trimming: 5 bases; junction bases outside the gene matches: 12. The CDR3 runs 16 residues. The CDR3 bases are TGTGCCAGCAGCAAGAATTACGGGACAGGGATGGAGACCCAGTACTTC. Its translation: CASSKNYGTGMETQYF.

The chain links TRBV28 to TRBJ2-1; 8 bases map to TRBD1. CDR1 is MDHEN and CDR2 is SYDVKM in the germline V gene. The CDR3 runs to 13 residues. Trimming took 6 bases from V and 9 from J; bases not matched to a gene: 7. The CDR3 DNA sequence: TGTGCCAGCAGCTCCGGACAGGGCAGTGAGCAGTTCTTC. Its translation is CASSSGQGSEQFF. The whole variable domain, filled in from reference TRBV28 and TRBJ2-1, reads DVKVTQSSRYLVKRTGEKVFLECVQDMDHENMFWYRQDPGLGLRLIYFSYDVKMKEKGDIPEGYSVSREKKERFSLILESASTNQTSMYLCASSSGQGSEQFFGPGTRLTVL.